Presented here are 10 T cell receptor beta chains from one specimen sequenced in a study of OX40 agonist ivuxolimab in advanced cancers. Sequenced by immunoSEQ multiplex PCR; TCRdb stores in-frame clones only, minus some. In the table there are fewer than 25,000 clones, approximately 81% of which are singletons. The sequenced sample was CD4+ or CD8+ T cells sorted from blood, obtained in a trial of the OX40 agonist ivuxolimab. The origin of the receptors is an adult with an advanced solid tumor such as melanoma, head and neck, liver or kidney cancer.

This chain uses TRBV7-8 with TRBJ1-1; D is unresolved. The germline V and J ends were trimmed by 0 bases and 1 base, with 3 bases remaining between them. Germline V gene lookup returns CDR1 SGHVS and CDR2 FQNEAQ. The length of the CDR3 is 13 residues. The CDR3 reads CASSLAWNTEAFF. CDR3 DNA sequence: TGTGCCAGCAGCTTAGCTTGGAACACTGAAGCTTTCTTT. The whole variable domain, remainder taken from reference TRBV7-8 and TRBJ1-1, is GAGVSQSPRYKVAKRGQDVALRCDPISGHVSLFWYQQALGQGPEFLTYFQNEAQLDKSGLPSDRFFAERPEGSVSTLKIQRTQQEDSAVYLCASSLAWNTEAFFGQGTRLTVV.

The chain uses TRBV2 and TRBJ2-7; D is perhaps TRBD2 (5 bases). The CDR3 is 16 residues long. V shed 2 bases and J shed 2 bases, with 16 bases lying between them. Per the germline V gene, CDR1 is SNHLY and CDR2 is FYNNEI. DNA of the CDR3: TGTGCCAGCAGTGAATCGCCGGGATGGATAACCTACGAGCAGTACTTC. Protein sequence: CASSESPGWITYEQYF.

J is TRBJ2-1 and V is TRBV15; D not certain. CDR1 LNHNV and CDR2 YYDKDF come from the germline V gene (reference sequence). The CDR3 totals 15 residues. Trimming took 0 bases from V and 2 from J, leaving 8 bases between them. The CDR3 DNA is TGTGCCACCAGCAGAGATGGCACCACCTACAATGAGCAGTTCTTC. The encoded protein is CATSRDGTTYNEQFF.

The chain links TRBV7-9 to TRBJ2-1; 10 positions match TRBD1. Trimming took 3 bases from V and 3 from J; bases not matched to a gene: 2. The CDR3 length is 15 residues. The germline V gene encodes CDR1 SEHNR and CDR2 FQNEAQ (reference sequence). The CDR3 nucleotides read TGTGCCAGCAGCTTCCGGGACAGGGGCTACAATGAGCAGTTCTTC. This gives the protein CASSFRDRGYNEQFF.

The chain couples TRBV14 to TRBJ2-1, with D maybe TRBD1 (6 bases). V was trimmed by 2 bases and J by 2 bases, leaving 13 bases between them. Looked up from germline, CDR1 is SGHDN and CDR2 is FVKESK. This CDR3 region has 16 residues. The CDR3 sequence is CASSQYRDKPYNEQFF. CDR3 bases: TGTGCCAGCAGCCAATACCGGGACAAACCCTACAATGAGCAGTTCTTC.

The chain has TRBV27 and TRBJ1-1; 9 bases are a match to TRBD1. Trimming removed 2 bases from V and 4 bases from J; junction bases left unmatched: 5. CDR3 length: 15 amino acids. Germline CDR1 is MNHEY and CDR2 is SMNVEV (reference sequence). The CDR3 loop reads CASSLSTGGVTEAFF. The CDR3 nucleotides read TGTGCCAGCAGTTTAAGTACAGGGGGCGTCACTGAAGCTTTCTTT.

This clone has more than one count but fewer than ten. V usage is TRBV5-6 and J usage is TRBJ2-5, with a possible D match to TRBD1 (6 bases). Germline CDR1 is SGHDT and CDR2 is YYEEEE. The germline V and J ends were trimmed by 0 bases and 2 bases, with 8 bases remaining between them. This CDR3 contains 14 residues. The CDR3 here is CASSLDRAQETQYF. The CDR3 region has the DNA TGTGCCAGCAGCTTGGACAGGGCGCAAGAGACCCAGTACTTC.

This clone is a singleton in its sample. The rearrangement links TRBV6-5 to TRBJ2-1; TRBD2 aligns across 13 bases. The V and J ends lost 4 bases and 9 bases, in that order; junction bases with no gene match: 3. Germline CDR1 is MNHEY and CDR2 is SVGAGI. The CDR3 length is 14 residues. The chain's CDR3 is CASSLLAGGPEQFF. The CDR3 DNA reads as TGTGCCAGCAGTTTACTAGCGGGGGGGCCTGAGCAGTTCTTC.

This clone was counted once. As DNA, the CDR3 is TGTGCCACCCAGCCCGGGGAGCTGTTTTTT. Protein product: CATQPGELFF. V gene TRBV11-2 combines with J gene TRBJ2-2; D gene unclear. With 10 bases removed from V and 6 bases from J, the gap between germline ends came to 6 bases. CDR1 is SGHAT and CDR2 is FQNNGV in the germline V gene. This CDR3 has 10 residues.

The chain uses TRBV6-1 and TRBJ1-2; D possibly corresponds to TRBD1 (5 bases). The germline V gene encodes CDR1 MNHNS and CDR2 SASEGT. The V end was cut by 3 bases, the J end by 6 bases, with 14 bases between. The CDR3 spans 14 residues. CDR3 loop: CASSDYRQRDGYTF. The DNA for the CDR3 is TGTGCCAGCAGTGACTATCGACAGCGCGATGGCTACACCTTC.